The clone carrying this TCR beta chain showed up many times. Its matching antigen is unknown. The sample is drawn from a study of neurological immune-mediated disorders. Unsorted libraries used 2 million PBMCs kept at -80 degrees C. Points from the study as a whole: The greatest degree of TCR clonal expansion was observed in HTLV-1-associated myelopathy, with the lowest in multiple sclerosis, below that of healthy controls. There were no CDR3 amino acid sequences shared by expanded clones across subjects, a result suggesting private repertoires in all groups.

With 10-nucleotide random UMIs, 5'RACE was used to make the cDNA. TCRdb fed the 5' RACE reads into MiXCR, producing one record per CDR3 protein. The sample lists roughly 47,000 distinct CDR3 sequences; roughly 4.1% were seen once. Deletions cut 0 bases from V and 8 bases from J, with 4 bases between. The CDR3 is 11 amino acids. The receptor was derived from a woman aged 55-70 years with multiple sclerosis. The sequenced material came from PBMCs. J is TRBJ1-1 and V is TRBV12-3 or TRBV12-4; D gene unclear. The CDR3 bases are TGTGCCAGCAGTTTAGCAGGCGAAGCTTTCTTT. Translated: CASSLAGEAFF.